This T cell receptor (beta chain) was found in a study of T cell changes during pregnancy in multiple sclerosis. The CDR3 length is 15 residues. Here immunoSEQ multiplex PCR was the method, and the copy in TCRdb shows in-frame clones only, minus some. The table includes tens of thousands of clones, nearly 95% detected once. The chain has TRBV21-1 and TRBJ1-1. TRBV21-1 is termed a pseudogene. Sequencing was performed on peripheral blood, taken in the first trimester of pregnancy. This TCR was recovered from a female donor with multiple sclerosis, enrolled in a pregnancy study. CDR3 in DNA: TGTGCCAGCAGCGGCCAGGAGGGGCCGAACACTGAAGCTTTCTTT. Translation: CASSGQEGPNTEAFF.